The present T cell receptor (beta chain) was sequenced within a study of circulating CD8 cells and anti-PD-1 response in melanoma. Study-wide context: About 50% of the 13 melanoma patients received first-line anti-PD-1 therapy. Study-wide findings and caveats: TIGIT repertoires were least diverse, DNEG repertoires most diverse. The cohort mixed treatment-naive and previously treated patients. Under 7.5% of TRB clonotypes were shared between subsets at M1.

From live CD3+CD8+TCRalphabeta+ cells, four PD-1 and/or TIGIT subsets were sorted. Using approximately 15 ng of total RNA, TCR libraries were made with the QIAseq Immune Repertoire TCR panel. One entry per CDR3 protein, called by TCRdb with MiXCR from the reads. Among approximately 1,100 distinct CDR3 sequences listed, approximately 9.9% were seen once. This clonotype was detected a few times. Its antigen is unknown. V lost 8 bases and J lost 4, with 7 bases in between. Germline CDR1 reads MDHEN; CDR2 reads SYDVKM. The CDR3 length is 11 residues. V gene TRBV28 combines with J gene TRBJ2-3; D call uncertain. This clonotype was obtained from a human donor with melanoma. This specimen was CD8+ T cells from PBMCs, taken at baseline or after one month of anti-PD-1 therapy (not recorded which). CDR3 coding DNA: TGTGCCAGCCTCCTCGCAGATACGCAGTATTTT. Translated: CASLLADTQYF. Variable domain in full (rest from reference TRBV28 and TRBJ2-3): DVKVTQSSRYLVKRTGEKVFLECVQDMDHENMFWYRQDPGLGLRLIYFSYDVKMKEKGDIPEGYSVSREKKERFSLILESASTNQTSMYLCASLLADTQYFGPGTRLTVL.